This TCR beta chain was observed in a study of siplizumab effects on memory and regulatory T cells (dated 2019 in TCRdb). With regard to the full study: The study examined how the anti-CD2 antibody siplizumab affects alloreactive T-cell subsets in allogeneic mixed lymphocyte reactions built from human PBMCs. General study outcomes and caveats: Because sequences below about 10^-5 frequency were poorly captured, only a minor fraction of alloreactive clones could be mapped to unstimulated subsets. Siplizumab significantly reduced the cumulative frequency of alloreactive sequences traceable to unstimulated CD4+ memory T cells. About 80-96% of proliferating CD4+ or CD8+ clones could not be given a naive or memory phenotype. In reactions with siplizumab, an average of approximately 69% of mappable alloreactive CD4+ clones were Treg-derived, compared with 25% to 30% in control reactions. Greater diversity appeared to be present in unstimulated naive T cells than in memory T cells, and a substantial contribution to the alloresponse seemed to be made by naive cells. Whether proliferating Tregs from siplizumab cultures were suppressive was not functionally confirmed.

The CDR3 holds 16 amino acids from the cysteine to the phenylalanine. Kept here is only the CDR3 DNA, which spans 48 bases and is read in frame from base 1. CDR1 is given as MNHEY and CDR2 as SVGAGI, both from the germline V gene. Germline trimming: 4 bases from V, 3 bases from J; junction bases outside gene matches: 12. Library prep was done by the immunoSEQ multiplex PCR assay. The deep sequencing platform assayed roughly 10^5 TCR templates per sample. Genomic DNA extracted from sorted T cells was used for TCRbeta CDR3 sequencing. The authors processed their data as follows. Clonal analysis of TCRbeta CDR3 data was done in the R programming language. Alloreactive CD4+ and CD8+ clones were defined by comparing unstimulated samples with post-reaction CFSE-low samples. Alloreactive CD4+ clones were assigned to regulatory or non-regulatory origin by matching sequences to sorted unstimulated Treg and non-Treg repertoires. The table comes from immuneACCESS by way of TCRdb, which keeps in-frame sequences with V and J called. Part of the clones is missing from these tables; in studies checked, under half for an unresolved V gene and the rest for unknown reasons. V and J calls and clone size are given by that table; D and trimming were obtained from the DNA. This sample has 100,000 or so clones in its table, and approximately 90% of those were observed once. The ten largest clones capture 0.65% to 0.8% of the sample.

This clone was counted only a few times. Which antigen it targets is not known. No qualities accompany the bases; no much larger clone lies one base away. Sorted unstimulated T cells, along with proliferating T cells recovered from mixed lymphocyte reactions, underwent TCRbeta CDR3 sequencing. Fresh whole blood from approximately 9 HLA-typed healthy donors was used to isolate PBMCs. To map where alloreactive clones came from, unstimulated CD4+ regulatory T cells were FACS-sorted. The chain uses TRBV6-5 and TRBJ2-7, and 7 junction bases match TRBD2. The TCR originated in a human donor in good health. The sample taken for sequencing was Tregs sorted from blood. The DNA reads TGTGCCAGCAGTTCCCTTAATAAGCGGGGATACTACGAGCAGTACTTC. It translates as CASSSLNKRGYYEQYF.